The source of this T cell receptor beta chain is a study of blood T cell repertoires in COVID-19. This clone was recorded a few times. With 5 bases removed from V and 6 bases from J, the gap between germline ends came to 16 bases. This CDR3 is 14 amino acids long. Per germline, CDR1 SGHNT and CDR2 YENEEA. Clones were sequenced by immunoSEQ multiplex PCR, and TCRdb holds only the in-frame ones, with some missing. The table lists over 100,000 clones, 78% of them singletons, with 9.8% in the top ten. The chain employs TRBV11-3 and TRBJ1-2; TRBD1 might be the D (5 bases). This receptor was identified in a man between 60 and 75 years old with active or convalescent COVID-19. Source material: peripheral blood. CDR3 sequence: CASSPGGGSNGYTF. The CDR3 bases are TGTGCCAGCAGCCCCGGGGGAGGGTCCAATGGCTACACCTTC.